This TCR beta chain derives from a study of blood T cell repertoires in COVID-19. Study details: COVID-19 samples collected from the United States, Italy and Spain covered acute and convalescent phases. In each case, the material was cDNA or gDNA derived from T cells, B-cell-depleted T cells, or PBMCs.

This clone was seen a few times. Clones were read by immunoSEQ multiplex PCR, and TCRdb kept only the in-frame ones, dropping some. The table shows hundreds of thousands of clones, with 75% to 90% occurring only once. This receptor was identified in a woman in her twenties or thirties with active or convalescent COVID-19. The source material was peripheral blood.

For the CDR3, the DNA is TGCGCCAGCAGCTTGGTTCCCGTGGCGGGTACGAACACCGGGGAGCTGTTTTTT. Translating gives CASSLVPVAGTNTGELFF. The rearrangement joins TRBV5-1 to TRBJ2-2, with a possible D match to TRBD2 (5 bases). Germline V lookup: CDR1 SGHRS, CDR2 YFSETQ. V gave up 0 bases and J gave up 0 bases, with 15 bases separating them. The CDR3 sequence is 18 residues long.